This T cell receptor (beta chain) was sequenced during a study of T-cell reconstitution after alpha-beta-depleted transplantation in children. Findings and caveats of the study: Several hundred graft clones that had expanded were reportedly the source of alpha-beta T cells about two months after transplant. A year post-transplant, T-cell counts and diversity derived mostly from newly produced T cells. Recipient T cells and thymic progenitors that survived gave rise to the high TCRbeta diversity observed at day 60 in some patients.

Of note for this clonotype: The antigen is undetermined.

The CDR3 runs to 15 residues. The germline gives CDR1 SGHRS, CDR2 YFSETQ. Trimming removed 4 bases at V and 3 bases at J, with 11 bases between. Preparation of the TCRbeta library was carried out with unique molecular identifiers. A single record per CDR3 protein comes from TCRdb applying MiXCR to the PCR reads. This sample yields some 300,000 distinct CDR3 sequences, of which 10% are seen a single time; less than 9% belongs to the top ten. This receptor was taken from a boy in the first two years of life with acute myeloid leukemia, due to receive a stem cell transplant. This sequence joins TRBV5-1 and TRBJ1-6, with D possibly TRBD1 on 6 matching bases. Sequencing used PBMCs, obtained before TCRalphabeta/CD19-depleted stem cell transplant. The CDR3 sequence is CASSGGQLYNSPLHF. DNA for the CDR3: TGCGCCAGCAGCGGGGGACAACTCTATAATTCACCCCTCCACTTT.